Following are 15 T cell receptor beta chains from one sample sequenced in a study of T-cell reconstitution after alpha-beta-depleted transplantation in children. TCRbeta library preparation incorporated unique molecular identifiers. TCRdb analysed the PCR reads with MiXCR anew, one entry per CDR3 protein. The table includes more than 400,000 distinct CDR3 sequences, around 10% detected once. The material was PBMCs, mostly from graft donor cells, obtained 180 days after TCRalphabeta/CD19-depleted stem cell transplant. The origin of the receptors is a female patient between 2 and 15 years old who had a stem cell transplant for aplastic anemia, so the T cells may come from the graft donor.

J is TRBJ1-2 and V is TRBV29-1; unclear D gene. V lost 1 base and J 2 bases, leaving 14 bases between the germline ends. The V gene's germline CDR1 is SQVTM and CDR2 ANQGSEA. This CDR3 is 15 amino acids long. CDR3 sequence (DNA): TGCAGCGTTGAAGGGGTTGTCGGCCTAAACTATGGCTACACCTTC. Protein sequence: CSVEGVVGLNYGYTF.

In regard to this clonotype: This could be a read error, since a much larger clone is one nucleotide away. The V call is TRBV9, the J call TRBJ2-7, with D hard to call. Germline CDR1 and CDR2: SGDLS and YYNGEE. The CDR3 runs 15 residues. Trimming took 2 bases from V and 7 from J, leaving 19 bases between them. For the CDR3, the DNA is TGTGCCAGCAGCGTTCAGCCCTCCCAGAACGGGGAGCAGTACTTC. Its protein is CASSVQPSQNGEQYF.

The genes are TRBV20-1 and TRBJ2-1, with 7 nucleotides matching TRBD2. Germline V gene lookup returns CDR1 DFQATT and CDR2 SNEGSKA (reference sequence). CDR3 size: 14 residues. Unmatched junction bases numbered 8, after V lost 1 base and J lost 8 bases. CDR3 DNA: TGCAGTGCTAGAGGGGTGGGAGGGCCGGATGAGCAGTTCTTC. Its translation: CSARGVGGPDEQFF.

This chain joins TRBV6-2 or TRBV6-3 and TRBJ2-7, with TRBD2 matching over 15 bases. The V gene's germline CDR1 is MNHEY and CDR2 SVGEGT. The CDR3 totals 18 residues. Trimming at V came to 5 bases and at J to 3 bases, leaving 11 bases not matched to a gene. The CDR3 protein is CASSRTRGLAGGIYEQYF. Written as DNA, the CDR3 is TGTGCCAGCAGTCGAACTCGGGGACTAGCGGGAGGAATCTACGAGCAGTACTTC.

This clonotype has just a few counts. The CDR3 protein is CSAIKTGMVAGELFF. CDR3 nucleotides: TGCAGTGCTATTAAGACAGGGATGGTCGCCGGGGAGCTGTTTTTT. The chain uses TRBV20-1 and TRBJ2-2; TRBD1 agrees at 7 bases. This CDR3 comprises 15 residues. The ends lost 4 bases at V and 6 bases at J; junction bases unmatched: 11. Germline CDR1 is DFQATT and CDR2 is SNEGSKA (reference sequence).

The V call is TRBV18, the J call TRBJ2-2, with D tentatively TRBD1 or TRBD2 (5 bases each). From germline, CDR1 is KGHSH and CDR2 LQKENI. The CDR3 has 14 residues. The ends were cut back, 6 bases at V and 0 bases at J, with 8 bases in the middle. The CDR3 DNA reads TGTGCCAGCTCCCGGGACGCGAACACCGGGGAGCTGTTTTTT. Its protein is CASSRDANTGELFF.

This clonotype was observed a few times. CDR3 nucleotide sequence: TGTGCCAGCAGCTCACCCGGGACAGGGGTCACTGAAGCTTTCTTT. Its translation is CASSSPGTGVTEAFF. The rearrangement uses TRBV7-9 and TRBJ1-1; TRBD1 matches 10 bases. The V and J ends lost 4 bases and 4 bases, in that order; junction bases with no gene match: 6. Germline V lookup: CDR1 SEHNR, CDR2 FQNEAQ (reference sequence). This CDR3 has 15 amino acids.

This clonotype was detected many times. This chain links TRBV29-1 with TRBJ2-2, with D maybe TRBD2 (5 bases). The V and J ends lost 0 bases and 4 bases respectively, with 15 bases between them. The CDR3 is made up of 16 amino acids. Germline V CDR1 and CDR2: SQVTM, ANQGSEA. CDR3 sequence (DNA): TGCAGCGTTGAAGACCCCGAGCGGAGCCCCACCGGGGAGCTGTTTTTT. Its protein product is CSVEDPERSPTGELFF.

V usage is TRBV12-3 or TRBV12-4 and J usage is TRBJ1-1; D is possibly TRBD1 (5 bases). Deletions cut 7 bases from V and 1 base from J, with 10 bases between. The CDR3 runs to 13 residues. The DNA for the CDR3 is TGTGCCAGCAAACCCCAGGGGAACACTGAAGCTTTCTTT. Translation: CASKPQGNTEAFF.

In this sample, this clonotype turned up many times. One end of the junction varies from germline; a read error may be responsible. CDR3 protein: CSVLGDPGTLLF. DNA of the CDR3: TGCAGCGTTTTGGGTGATCCTGGGACGTTACTCTTC. V and J are TRBV29-1 and TRBJ2-7; D possibly uses TRBD1 or TRBD2 (5 bases each). In germline, CDR1 is SQVTM, CDR2 ANQGSEA. The CDR3 has 12 amino acids.

The chain recombines TRBV3-1 with TRBJ1-6; D is possibly TRBD1 (5 bases). The V end lost 8 bases, the J end lost 6 bases, and 17 bases lay between the germline ends. From germline, CDR1 is LGHDT and CDR2 YNNKEL (reference sequence). The length of the CDR3 is 15 residues. CDR3 amino acids: CASGKGRTLNSPLHF. CDR3 DNA sequence: TGTGCCAGCGGCAAGGGACGGACCCTTAATTCACCCCTCCACTTT.

This clonotype was counted at least ten times. V is TRBV28 and J is TRBJ2-5; D not certain. The CDR3 has 12 residues. Germline CDR1 and CDR2: MDHEN and SYDVKM. The ends were cut back, 3 bases at V and 2 bases at J, with 4 bases in the middle. The CDR3 DNA reads TGTGCCAGCAGTTTTAATCAAGAGACCCAGTACTTC. It codes for CASSFNQETQYF.

This clonotype has at least ten counts. The chain uses TRBV20-1 and TRBJ1-2; tentatively, D is TRBD1 (6 bases). The CDR3 runs 18 residues. Germline V gene lookup returns CDR1 DFQATT and CDR2 SNEGSKA (reference sequence). Trimming shortened V by 2 bases and J by 5 bases, and 27 bases separated the two germline ends. The CDR3 is CSARSYLRDKGLWYGYTF. For the CDR3, the DNA is TGCAGTGCTAGATCATACCTCCGGGACAAGGGCTTGTGGTATGGCTACACCTTC.

This clonotype has only a few counts. The V call is TRBV28, the J call TRBJ2-7, with TRBD1 matching 10 bases. The CDR3 contains 13 residues. With V trimmed by 6 bases and J by 7 bases, 6 bases remained unmatched. Germline CDR1 reads MDHEN; CDR2 reads SYDVKM. CDR3: CASSRQGAEEQYF. As DNA, the CDR3 is TGTGCCAGCAGCCGACAGGGGGCAGAAGAGCAGTACTTC.

This clonotype showed up just a few times. The rearrangement uses TRBV9 and TRBJ2-1; no definite D call. V lost 1 base to trimming and J lost 8 bases, with 7 bases between them. Germline lookup yields CDR1 SGDLS and CDR2 YYNGEE. CDR3 length equals 12 residues. CDR3 region: CASSVLPHEQFF. In DNA, the CDR3 is TGTGCCAGCAGCGTATTGCCCCATGAGCAGTTCTTC.